The clone carrying this T cell receptor beta chain was seen repeatedly, ten times or more. The antigen remains unidentified. Libraries for TCRalpha and TCRbeta carried sample barcodes and unique molecular identifiers via 5'RACE. Using its own MiXCR run on the 5' RACE reads, TCRdb lists one record per CDR3 protein. This sample has over 130,000 distinct CDR3 sequences, with 11% to 15% found just once. The data stem from a study of T-cell memory formation after mild COVID-19. In the study overall: TCR clusters were largely donor specific. Study conclusions and caveats: Clones from the second wave (peaking day 37) had unconfirmed SARS-CoV-2 specificity.

Looked up from germline, CDR1 is DFQATT and CDR2 is SNEGSKA (reference sequence). This CDR3 is 12 amino acids long. Trimming took off 6 bases at V and 4 bases at J, with 10 bases between the two ends. The TCR was taken from an adult woman who had mild COVID-19 (a few samples of this study predate the infection). Cell type and time point are not known. V gene TRBV20-1 combines with J gene TRBJ2-1; D unresolved. The sample comprised PBMCs or a T cell subset sorted from them (not recorded which). Here the CDR3 reads CSAPPVYNEQFF. The DNA of the CDR3 is TGCAGTGCACCACCAGTGTACAATGAGCAGTTCTTC.